Each of the 9 T cell receptor beta chains below was sequenced from the same sample in a study of blood T cell repertoires in COVID-19. This table comes from immunoSEQ multiplex PCR, and its TCRdb copy is limited to in-frame clones, with some not included. The table lists 650,000 to 800,000 clones, over 80% of them singletons. Sequenced input: peripheral blood. Every receptor here comes from a woman aged 18-35 years with acute or convalescent COVID-19.

This chain joins TRBV6-5 and TRBJ1-5; perhaps TRBD1 as D (6 bases). This CDR3 spans 13 amino acids. Trimming left V 5 bases short and J 4 bases short, with 9 bases between. Germline assignment: CDR1 MNHEY and CDR2 SVGAGI. CDR3 residues: CASSTTGNQPQHF. CDR3 coding DNA: TGTGCCAGCAGTACCACAGGGAATCAGCCCCAGCATTTT.

This CDR3 reads CATSTAGGDNEQFF. In nucleotides, the CDR3 is TGTGCCACCAGTACAGCGGGGGGGGACAATGAGCAGTTCTTC. The gene calls are TRBV24-1 and TRBJ2-1; 10 bases fit TRBD2. Germline loops: CDR1 KGHDR, CDR2 SFDVKD. V dropped 6 bases and J dropped 5; count of bases not matched to a gene: 3. CDR3 length: 14 amino acids.

V and J are TRBV5-6 and TRBJ1-5; unclear D gene. This CDR3 region has 13 residues. Per germline, CDR1 SGHDT and CDR2 YYEEEE. V was shortened by 4 bases and J by 7 bases, with 12 bases between the two germline ends. The CDR3 here is CASSKISGQPQHF. The CDR3 nucleotides read TGTGCCAGCAGCAAAATCTCAGGCCAGCCCCAGCATTTT.

The chain combines TRBV7-2 with TRBJ2-1; TRBD1 agrees at 10 bases. The germline CDR1 and CDR2 sequences are SGHTA and FQGNSA. The CDR3 is 15 residues long. Trimming at V came to 4 bases and at J to 10 bases, leaving 10 bases not matched to a gene. Here the CDR3 reads CASSSQGQGRGEQFF. CDR3 DNA sequence: TGTGCCAGCAGCTCCCAGGGACAGGGGAGAGGGGAGCAGTTCTTC.

The gene calls are TRBV7-2 and TRBJ1-5; D may be TRBD1 (6 bases). Germline V gene sequence: CDR1 SGHTA, CDR2 FQGNSA. Trimming removed 2 bases at V and 0 bases at J, with 14 bases between. The CDR3 runs 17 residues. CDR3 protein: CASSLYADRDSNQPQHF. For the CDR3, the DNA is TGTGCCAGCAGCTTATACGCGGACAGAGATAGCAATCAGCCCCAGCATTTT.

The chain has TRBV7-8 and TRBJ1-1; TRBD1 is a possible D gene (5 bases). The CDR3 runs 14 residues. The V gene lost 3 bases and the J gene lost 3 bases, with 11 bases spanning the gap. CDR1 and CDR2 from the germline V gene are SGHVS and FQNEAQ. CDR3 sequence (DNA): TGTGCCAGCAGCTTTAAGCGCAGGGACACTGAAGCTTTCTTT. It encodes CASSFKRRDTEAFF.

This clone was picked up a small number of times. CDR3 bases: TGTGCCAGCAGTTTCCGGGACACCGCGTTCTATGGCTACACCTTC. As protein: CASSFRDTAFYGYTF. The V call is TRBV6-2 or TRBV6-3, the J call TRBJ1-2; tentatively, D is TRBD1 (6 bases). The V and J ends lost 4 bases and 4 bases respectively, with 16 bases between them. Germline CDR1 MNHEY, CDR2 SVGEGT. This CDR3 is built from 15 residues.

This clone was recorded only once. V usage is TRBV6-5 and J usage is TRBJ1-5, with 8 bases matching TRBD1. V lost 6 bases to trimming and J lost 7 bases; unmatched junction nucleotides: 8. Germline values: CDR1 MNHEY, CDR2 SVGAGI. The CDR3 length is 14 residues. CDR3 bases: TGTGCCAGCAGCCGGGACAGGTCGAACCAGCCCCAGCATTTT. Protein sequence: CASSRDRSNQPQHF.

This clone was observed a single time. This chain connects TRBV6-4 to TRBJ2-3; 10 bases agree with TRBD2. Germline CDR1 is MRHNA and CDR2 is SNTAGT. The trim removed 3 bases at V and 2 bases at J, leaving 5 bases unmatched. The CDR3 sequence is 16 residues long. CDR3 nucleotide sequence: TGTGCCAGCAGTGAAGGTAGCGGGGGGTCCACAGATACGCAGTATTTT. Translated, it gives CASSEGSGGSTDTQYF.